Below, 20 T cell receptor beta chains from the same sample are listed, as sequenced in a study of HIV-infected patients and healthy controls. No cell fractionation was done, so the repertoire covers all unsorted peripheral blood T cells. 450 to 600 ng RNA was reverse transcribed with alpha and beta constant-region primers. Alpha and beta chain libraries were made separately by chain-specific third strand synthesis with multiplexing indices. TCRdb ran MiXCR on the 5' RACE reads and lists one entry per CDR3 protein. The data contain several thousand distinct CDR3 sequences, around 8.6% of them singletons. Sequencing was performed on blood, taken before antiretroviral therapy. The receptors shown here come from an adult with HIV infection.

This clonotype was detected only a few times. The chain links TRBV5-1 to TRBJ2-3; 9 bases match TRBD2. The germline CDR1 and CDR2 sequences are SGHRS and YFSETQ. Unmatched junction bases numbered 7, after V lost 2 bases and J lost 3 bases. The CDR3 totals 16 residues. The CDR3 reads CASSFVSGSFTDTQYF. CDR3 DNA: TGCGCCAGCAGCTTTGTTAGCGGGAGTTTTACAGATACGCAGTATTTT.

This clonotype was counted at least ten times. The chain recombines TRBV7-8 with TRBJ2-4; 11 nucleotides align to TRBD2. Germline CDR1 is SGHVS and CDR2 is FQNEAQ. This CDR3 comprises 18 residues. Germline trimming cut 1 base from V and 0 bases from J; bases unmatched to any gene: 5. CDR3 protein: CASSLELAGALAKNIQYF. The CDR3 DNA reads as TGTGCCAGCAGCTTAGAACTAGCGGGGGCCCTAGCCAAAAACATTCAGTACTTC.

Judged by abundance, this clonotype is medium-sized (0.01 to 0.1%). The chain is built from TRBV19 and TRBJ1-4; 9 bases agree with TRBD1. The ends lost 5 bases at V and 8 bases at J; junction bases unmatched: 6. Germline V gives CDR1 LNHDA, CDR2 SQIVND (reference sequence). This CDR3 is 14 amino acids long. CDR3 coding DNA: TGTGCCAGTAGTCCCGGACAGGGGAACGAAAAACTGTTTTTT. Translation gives CASSPGQGNEKLFF.

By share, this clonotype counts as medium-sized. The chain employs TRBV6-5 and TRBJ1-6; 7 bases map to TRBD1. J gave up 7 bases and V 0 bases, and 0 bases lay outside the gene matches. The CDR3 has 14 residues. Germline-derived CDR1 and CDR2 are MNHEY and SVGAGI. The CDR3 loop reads CASSYSTGNSPLHF. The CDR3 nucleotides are TGTGCCAGCAGTTACTCGACAGGGAATTCACCCCTCCACTTT.

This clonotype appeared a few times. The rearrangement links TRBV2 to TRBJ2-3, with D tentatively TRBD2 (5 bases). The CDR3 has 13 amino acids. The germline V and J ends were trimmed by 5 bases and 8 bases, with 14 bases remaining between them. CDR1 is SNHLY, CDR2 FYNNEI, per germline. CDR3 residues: CASSPEVLATQYF. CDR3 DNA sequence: TGTGCCAGCAGTCCCGAAGTCCTAGCTACGCAGTATTTT.

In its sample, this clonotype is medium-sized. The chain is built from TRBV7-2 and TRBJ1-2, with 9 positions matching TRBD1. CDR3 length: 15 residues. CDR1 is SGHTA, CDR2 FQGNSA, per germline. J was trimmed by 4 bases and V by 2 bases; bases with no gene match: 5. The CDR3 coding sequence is TGTGCCAGCAGCTTAACAGGGGGCGCTCGCTATGGCTACACCTTC. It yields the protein CASSLTGGARYGYTF.

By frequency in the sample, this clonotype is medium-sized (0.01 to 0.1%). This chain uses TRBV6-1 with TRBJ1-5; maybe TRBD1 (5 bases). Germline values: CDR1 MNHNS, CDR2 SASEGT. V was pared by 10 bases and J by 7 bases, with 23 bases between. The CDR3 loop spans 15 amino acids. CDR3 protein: CATGATVGAGQPQHF. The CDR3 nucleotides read TGTGCCACCGGCGCCACAGTAGGGGCAGGGCAGCCCCAGCATTTT.

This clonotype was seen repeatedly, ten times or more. This CDR3 is CASSRGARETQYF. CDR3 bases: TGTGCCAGCAGCCGCGGGGCTCGGGAGACCCAGTACTTC. The chain has TRBV7-8 and TRBJ2-5, with D possibly being TRBD2 (6 bases). The CDR3 extends over 13 amino acids. CDR1 and CDR2 (germline): SGHVS, FQNEAQ. V was cut by 5 bases and J by 5 bases, with 12 bases left in between.

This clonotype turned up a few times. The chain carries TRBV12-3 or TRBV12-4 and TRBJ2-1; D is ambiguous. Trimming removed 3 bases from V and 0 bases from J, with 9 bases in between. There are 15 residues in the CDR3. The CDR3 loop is CASSFRQSSYNEQFF. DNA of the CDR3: TGTGCCAGCAGTTTTCGGCAGAGCTCCTACAATGAGCAGTTCTTC.

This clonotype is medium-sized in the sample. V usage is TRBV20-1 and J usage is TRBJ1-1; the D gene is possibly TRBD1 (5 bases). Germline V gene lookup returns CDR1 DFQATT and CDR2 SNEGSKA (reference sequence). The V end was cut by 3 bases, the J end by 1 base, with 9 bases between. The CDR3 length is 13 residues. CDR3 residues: CSASIGENTEAFF. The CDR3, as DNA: TGCAGTGCTAGTATAGGGGAGAACACTGAAGCTTTCTTT.

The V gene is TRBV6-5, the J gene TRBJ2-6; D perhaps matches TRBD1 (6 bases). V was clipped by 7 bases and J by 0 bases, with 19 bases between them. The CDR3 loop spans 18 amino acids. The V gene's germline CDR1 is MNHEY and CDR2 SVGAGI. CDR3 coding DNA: TGTGCCAGCACCCCAGACCGACAGGACACCTCTGGGGCCAACGTCCTGACTTTC. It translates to CASTPDRQDTSGANVLTF.

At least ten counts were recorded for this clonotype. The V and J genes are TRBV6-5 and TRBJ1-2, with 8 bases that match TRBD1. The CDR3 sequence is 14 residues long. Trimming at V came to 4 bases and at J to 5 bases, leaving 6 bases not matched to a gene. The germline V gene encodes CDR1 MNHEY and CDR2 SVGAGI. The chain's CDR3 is CASSSPGQGYGYTF. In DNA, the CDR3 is TGTGCCAGCAGTTCCCCAGGACAGGGATATGGCTACACCTTC.

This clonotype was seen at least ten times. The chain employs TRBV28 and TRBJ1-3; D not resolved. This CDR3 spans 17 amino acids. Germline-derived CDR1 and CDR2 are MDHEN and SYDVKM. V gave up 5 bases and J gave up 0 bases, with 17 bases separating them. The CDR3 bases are TGTGCCAGCAGTGACCCCGTCGGGAGTAGCTCTGGAAACACCATATATTTT. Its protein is CASSDPVGSSSGNTIYF.

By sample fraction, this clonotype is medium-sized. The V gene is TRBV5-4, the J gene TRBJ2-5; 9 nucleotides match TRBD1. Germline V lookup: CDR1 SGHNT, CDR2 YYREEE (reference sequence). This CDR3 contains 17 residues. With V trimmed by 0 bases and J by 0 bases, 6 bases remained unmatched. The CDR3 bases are TGTGCCAGCAGCTTGGCCGGAGGACAGGGGTACCAAGAGACCCAGTACTTC. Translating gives CASSLAGGQGYQETQYF.

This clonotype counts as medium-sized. The CDR3: CASRQLGGDFYEQYF. The DNA of the CDR3 is TGTGCCAGCCGCCAGCTAGGAGGGGACTTCTACGAGCAGTACTTC. The chain is built from TRBV6-1 and TRBJ2-7, with D possibly being TRBD2 (6 bases). Germline CDR1 and CDR2: MNHNS and SASEGT. This CDR3 is built from 15 residues. Trimming removed 8 bases from V and 3 bases from J, with 20 bases in between.

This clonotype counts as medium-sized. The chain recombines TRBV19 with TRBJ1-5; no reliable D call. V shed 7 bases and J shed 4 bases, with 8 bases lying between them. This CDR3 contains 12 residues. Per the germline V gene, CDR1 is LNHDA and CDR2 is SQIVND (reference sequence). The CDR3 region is CASNLENQPQHF. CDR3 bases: TGTGCCAGTAACCTAGAGAATCAGCCCCAGCATTTT.

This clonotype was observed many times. In DNA, the CDR3 is TGTGCCAGCAGCCAAGGTCGCGATGGCTACACCTTC. Translation: CASSQGRDGYTF. The chain carries TRBV3-1 and TRBJ1-2; no firm D call. The CDR3 is 12 amino acids. V was cut by 1 base and J by 6 bases, with 6 bases left in between. Germline CDR1 LGHDT, CDR2 YNNKEL (reference sequence).

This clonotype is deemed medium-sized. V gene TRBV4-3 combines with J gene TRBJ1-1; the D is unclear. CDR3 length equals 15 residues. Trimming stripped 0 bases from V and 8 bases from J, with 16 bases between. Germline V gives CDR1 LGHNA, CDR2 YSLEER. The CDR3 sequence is CASSQDRRAVPEAFF. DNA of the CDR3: TGCGCCAGCAGCCAAGACCGGAGGGCAGTCCCCGAAGCTTTCTTT.

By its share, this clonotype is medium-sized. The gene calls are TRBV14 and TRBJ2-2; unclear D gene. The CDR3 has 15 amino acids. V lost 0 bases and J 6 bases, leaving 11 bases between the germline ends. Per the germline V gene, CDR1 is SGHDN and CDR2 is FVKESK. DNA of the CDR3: TGTGCCAGCAGCCAAGATTTTCCCGGATCCGGGGAGCTGTTTTTT. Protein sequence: CASSQDFPGSGELFF.

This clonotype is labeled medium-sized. The CDR3 nucleotides read TGCGCCAGCAGCTGGGGAGGGGAGCCCGGACACTCTGAAGCTTTCTTT. Protein product: CASSWGGEPGHSEAFF. The chain links TRBV5-1 to TRBJ1-1, with D perhaps TRBD1 (5 bases). The ends were cut back, 3 bases at V and 6 bases at J, with 21 bases in the middle. Germline assignment: CDR1 SGHRS and CDR2 YFSETQ. The CDR3 runs 16 residues.